Listed below are T cell receptor beta chains from one sample, sequenced in a study of T cells in Graves' hyperthyroidism and ophthalmopathy. TCRdb ran MiXCR on the multiplex PCR reads and lists one entry per CDR3 protein. The sample holds hundreds of thousands of distinct CDR3 sequences, roughly 14% seen once. The sample taken for sequencing was blood. These receptors were taken from a woman aged 40 to 49 with Graves' ophthalmopathy. Both conserved end residues are part of each CDR3. The order of the fields is clone size, J gene, V gene, D gene, CDR3 DNA, CDR3 protein. D genes are given only for firm matches. Clone size is given for some rows only: seen once, a few or many times, or a class if the clone is expanded.

many,TRBJ1-1,TRBV9,TRBD1,TGTGCCAGCAGCCCAGGGGGGCCGAACACTGAAGCTTTCTTT,CASSPGGPNTEAFF
many,TRBJ1-1,TRBV6-1,NA,TGTGCCAGCACTGGGGGGCAGGCCACTGAAGCTTTCTTT,CASTGGQATEAFF
many,TRBJ1-2,TRBV28,NA,TGTGCCAGCAGTTTGAGAGGGTACAACTATGGCTACACCTTC,CASSLRGYNYGYTF
NA,TRBJ2-5,TRBV7-8,NA,TGTGCCAGCAGTCTGTCCGGCCTCGGGGTAGAAGAGACCCAGTACTTC,CASSLSGLGVEETQYF
many,TRBJ2-7,TRBV6-2/TRBV6-3,TRBD2,TGTGCCAGCAGTACCCAGCGGGGCATCCCCTACGAGCAGTACTTC,CASSTQRGIPYEQYF
few,TRBJ2-2,TRBV20-1,TRBD1,TGCAGTGCTACTAACAGGGGAGTTCACGGGGAGCTGTTTTTT,CSATNRGVHGELFF
many,TRBJ2-1,TRBV24-1,TRBD1,TGTGCCACCAGTGGTTCGGGACAGGGCTCCTACAATGAGCAGTTCTTC,CATSGSGQGSYNEQFF
many,TRBJ2-7,TRBV27,NA,TGTGCCAGCAGTTTAGTGGGGGATAGATACGAGCAGTACTTC,CASSLVGDRYEQYF
NA,TRBJ2-7,TRBV2,NA,TGTGCCAGCAGTGGCTCGACCATAGGGGCCTACGAGCAGTACTTC,CASSGSTIGAYEQYF
many,TRBJ1-5,TRBV6-5,NA,TGTGCCAGCAGTTACTCCCCACCTACAGGGATTAAGCCCCAGCATTTT,CASSYSPPTGIKPQHF
many,TRBJ2-7,TRBV29-1,NA,TGCAGCGTTGATGCGGGGATGGGCTACGAGCAGTACTTC,CSVDAGMGYEQYF
NA,TRBJ2-7,TRBV28,NA,TGTGCCAGCAGTATCCATTACCGTCACTACGAGCAGTACTTC,CASSIHYRHYEQYF
many,TRBJ2-7,TRBV27,TRBD2,TGTGCCAGCAGCGGGGACTATACCCACGAGCAGTACTTC,CASSGDYTHEQYF
many,TRBJ1-3,TRBV7-7,NA,TGTGCCAGCAGCACCGAAGAGAGGACAGCCATAAGCTCTGGAAACACCATATATTTT,CASSTEERTAISSGNTIYF
NA,TRBJ2-7,TRBV28,NA,TGTGCCAGCAGTTTGTGGCGGGATACCTACGAGCAGTACTTC,CASSLWRDTYEQYF